What follows describes a single T cell receptor beta chain. As yet, its antigen is unknown. This sample stems from a study of OX40 agonist ivuxolimab in advanced cancers. On the study more broadly: Patients with hepatocellular carcinoma, melanoma, renal cell or head and neck cancer made up the dose-escalation patients. A mean age of about 56 years, range about 20 to 85, was recorded, and over 65% were male.

The repertoire was sequenced with immunoSEQ multiplex PCR; TCRdb's copy has only in-frame clones and lacks some. The table records 75,000 to 100,000 clones, over 90% of them present only once. Study-wide results and limits: Expanded clones belonging to CD8+ T cells outnumbered, on average, those of CD4+. Clonal expansion from baseline to week 6 occurred in both CD4+ and CD8+ T cells.

V lost 5 bases to trimming and J lost 5 bases, with 10 bases between them. The CDR3 has 12 residues. Germline V lookup: CDR1 KGHSH, CDR2 LQKENI. The chain couples TRBV18 to TRBJ2-7; weak D call: TRBD2 (5 bases). The sequenced sample was CD4+ or CD8+ T cells sorted from blood, obtained in a trial of the OX40 agonist ivuxolimab. The source is an adult with an advanced solid tumor such as melanoma, head and neck, liver or kidney cancer. Here the CDR3 DNA reads TGTGCCAGCTCATTACTAGTTGACGAGCAGTACTTC. This sequence encodes CASSLLVDEQYF.